What follows is one T cell receptor (beta chain) and its context. This sample was included in a study of technical replicates of blood from several donors. Data came from immunoSEQ multiplex PCR; TCRdb stores just in-frame clones and leaves some out. The sample consists of about 70,000 clones, about 96% of them appearing once. V lost 4 bases, J lost 2 bases, and 8 bases stayed unmatched. Germline V gives CDR1 PRHDT, CDR2 FYEKMQ (reference sequence). The CDR3 has 16 residues. This TCR came from a human donor in good health. This chain links TRBV13 with TRBJ1-5; 7 bases agree with TRBD1. The sequenced material came from T cells isolated from PBMCs. This CDR3 reads CASSSKRQGGNQPQHF. The CDR3, as DNA: TGTGCCAGCAGCTCAAAAAGACAGGGTGGCAATCAGCCCCAGCATTTT.